The clone carrying this T cell receptor (beta chain) turned up a few times. This entry comes from a study of beta chain features in type 1 diabetes. About the research overall: Patients looked much like healthy donors when it came to age, gender and cell yields.

What was sequenced were expressed TCRB transcripts, since all of the isolated RNA had been reverse transcribed. Libraries were prepared by immunoSEQ multiplex PCR; TCRdb keeps only in-frame clonotypes and omits some of them. The table has more than 350,000 clones, roughly 11% seen once; the top ten hold roughly 0.046%. A heparinised blood draw that averaged about 120 mL was obtained once from each donor. V was clipped by 8 bases and J by 9 bases, with 10 bases between them. Germline CDR1 and CDR2: SEHNR and FQNEAQ (reference sequence). The CDR3 loop spans 11 amino acids. The receptor comes from a woman aged 18-35 years in good health. Material: naive CD4+ T cells from blood. The gene calls are TRBV7-9 and TRBJ2-2; D is unclear. The CDR3: CASRNSRELFF. The CDR3 DNA is TGTGCCAGCCGGAATTCTAGGGAGCTGTTTTTT.